The 8 T cell receptor beta chains presented below share a single source sample, sequenced in a study of blood T cell repertoires in COVID-19 (dated by TCRdb to 2020 to 2021). Library preparation employed the immunoSEQ multiplex PCR assay. TCRdb mirrors the immuneACCESS table, restricted to in-frame sequences. Some clones are absent from its copies; in checked studies, under half trace to an unresolved V gene, and the reason for the others is unknown. In all, the sample holds tens of thousands of clones, and roughly 85% of those were seen once. Clones ranked in the top ten supply approximately 1.3% of the sample. Sequencing was performed on peripheral blood. These receptors were taken from an elderly woman with acute or convalescent COVID-19.

The chain employs TRBV4-3 and TRBJ2-7; D gene ambiguous. CDR3 length equals 14 residues. Per the germline V gene, CDR1 is LGHNA and CDR2 is YSLEER. Deletions cut 0 bases from V and 2 bases from J, with 8 bases between. In DNA, the CDR3 is TGCGCCAGCAGCCAAGAGTACAGTACCTACGAGCAGTACTTC. Its translation is CASSQEYSTYEQYF.

The CDR3 DNA reads as TGCGCCAGCAGCCAAGATGATGGGACAGCGGGAAACATTCAGTACTTC. This encodes CASSQDDGTAGNIQYF. This sequence joins TRBV4-1 and TRBJ2-4; D is possibly TRBD1 (7 bases). The CDR3 contains 16 residues. CDR1 and CDR2 (germline): MGHRA, YSYEKL. The V end lost 0 bases, the J end lost 6 bases, and 15 bases lay between the germline ends.

The rearrangement links TRBV18 to TRBJ2-7, with 9 bases fitting TRBD1. The CDR3 spans 15 residues. From germline, CDR1 is KGHSH and CDR2 LQKENI. Losses at the gene ends were 4 bases for V and 5 bases for J; bases not matched to a gene: 9. The CDR3 here is CASSLLGDRAHEQYF. The CDR3 region has the DNA TGTGCCAGCTCACTGCTAGGGGACAGGGCCCACGAGCAGTACTTC.

V and J are TRBV5-3 and TRBJ2-2; TRBD1 agrees at 9 bases. TRBV5-3 falls under the ORF class, with uncertain function. This CDR3 region has 16 residues. Unmatched junction bases numbered 5, after V lost 3 bases and J lost 2 bases. The CDR3 DNA reads as TGTGCCAGAAGCTCCGAGGGACAGGGAAACACCGGGGAGCTGTTTTTT. Translated, it gives CARSSEGQGNTGELFF.

The rearrangement uses TRBV27 and TRBJ2-1, with TRBD1 as a possible D gene (6 bases). The V end lost 5 bases, the J end lost 6 bases, and 20 bases lay between the germline ends. This CDR3 is built from 16 residues. Germline CDR1 MNHEY, CDR2 SMNVEV (reference sequence). The CDR3 DNA sequence: TGTGCCAGCAGTGCAAGCCGGGGACAAAGGAGCAATGAGCAGTTCTTC. It specifies CASSASRGQRSNEQFF.

This chain links TRBV6-5 with TRBJ2-2; maybe TRBD2 (6 bases). Germline CDR1 is MNHEY and CDR2 is SVGAGI. The CDR3 covers 13 residues. Between the trimmed V and J ends, which lost 2 bases and 6 bases, there was a span of 7 bases. The CDR3, as DNA: TGTGCCAGCAGTTACGCTAGCGCCGGGGAGCTGTTTTTT. It codes for CASSYASAGELFF.

The chain links TRBV19 to TRBJ2-6; 12 nucleotides align to TRBD1. Germline assignment: CDR1 LNHDA and CDR2 SQIVND (reference sequence). The CDR3 consists of 15 residues. Trimming cost V 6 bases and J 9 bases; bases outside gene matches: 6. In nucleotides, the CDR3 is TGTGCCAGTAGAGGGACAGGGGGCCGTTTCAACGTCCTGACTTTC. Its translation: CASRGTGGRFNVLTF.

The gene calls are TRBV24-1 and TRBJ1-6, with D maybe TRBD1 (5 bases). The CDR3 contains 14 residues. Germline V gene data show CDR1 as KGHDR and CDR2 as SFDVKD. V was pared by 4 bases and J by 15 bases, with 18 bases between. The CDR3 loop is CATSDQIRDFSLHF. CDR3 in DNA: TGTGCCACCAGTGACCAAATCAGGGACTTTAGCCTCCACTTT.